This TCR beta chain was obtained from a study of blood T cell repertoires in COVID-19. Looking at the study overall: From T cells, B-cell-depleted T cells, or PBMCs came the material, which was cDNA or gDNA.

Profiled with immunoSEQ multiplex PCR; TCRdb holds only in-frame clones, not every one. This sample has some 360,000 clones; approximately 89% occur once, and the top ten carry 2% to 2.5%. CDR1 is SGHRS, CDR2 YFSETQ, per germline. Trimming cost V 0 bases and J 3 bases, with 19 bases left between them. The length of the CDR3 is 18 residues. The clonotype was recovered from an older woman with COVID-19, enrolled during active disease. Sequencing input: peripheral blood. This chain uses TRBV5-1 with TRBJ2-1; tentatively, D is TRBD2 (6 bases). CDR3 sequence (DNA): TGCGCCAGCAGCTTGGACTCCGGCGGGGTTGGATACTACAATGAGCAGTTCTTC. This translates into CASSLDSGGVGYYNEQFF. The full variable domain, completed using reference TRBV5-1 and TRBJ2-1, is KAGVTQTPRYLIKTRGQQVTLSCSPISGHRSVSWYQQTPGQGLQFLFEYFSETQRNKGNFPGRFSGRQFSNSRSEMNVSTLELGDSALYLCASSLDSGGVGYYNEQFFGPGTRLTVL.